This T cell receptor (beta chain) was sequenced in a study of T cells in localized non-small cell lung cancer. This table comes from immunoSEQ multiplex PCR, and its TCRdb copy is limited to in-frame clones, with some not included. The sample carries 70,000 or so clones, around 85% recorded once. CDR3 length: 16 residues. V gave up 4 bases and J gave up 5 bases; unmatched junction bases: 10. Germline assignment: CDR1 SGDLS and CDR2 YYNGEE. The sequence came from a female donor at least 60 years old with stage I lung adenocarcinoma. Sequencing was performed on peripheral blood, taken before any cancer treatment. The chain has TRBV9 and TRBJ2-3; 10 bases map to TRBD1. CDR3 region: CASSPLTGGTGDTQYF. The CDR3 bases are TGTGCCAGCAGCCCCCTGACAGGGGGCACAGGAGATACGCAGTATTTT.